The sample holds many counts of the clone carrying this T cell receptor (beta chain). Antigen unknown. The CDR3 has 13 amino acids. Germline V gene data show CDR1 as MNHNY and CDR2 as SVGAGI (reference sequence). V gave up 2 bases and J gave up 4 bases, with 8 bases separating them. Using its own MiXCR run on the reads, TCRdb lists one record per CDR3 protein. The top ten clones hold roughly 13% of a sample with hundreds of thousands of distinct CDR3 sequences, 31% of them seen once. This sample was taken from a study of T cell repertoires in cytomegalovirus infection. Study results and caveats: Individuals carrying CMV plus the relevant HLA were identified by cumulative frequency of public TCR beta families.

The rearrangement joins TRBV6-6 to TRBJ1-2; D is unresolved. The sample in question was cultured CD8+ T cells from PBMCs, obtained from culture after CMV antigen stimulation. The source is a human donor in good health (CMV status not recorded). Some clones in this sample may be carry-over from other donors' samples. DNA of the CDR3: TGTGCCAGCAGTTACGAGACAAGCTATGGCTACACCTTC. This encodes CASSYETSYGYTF.